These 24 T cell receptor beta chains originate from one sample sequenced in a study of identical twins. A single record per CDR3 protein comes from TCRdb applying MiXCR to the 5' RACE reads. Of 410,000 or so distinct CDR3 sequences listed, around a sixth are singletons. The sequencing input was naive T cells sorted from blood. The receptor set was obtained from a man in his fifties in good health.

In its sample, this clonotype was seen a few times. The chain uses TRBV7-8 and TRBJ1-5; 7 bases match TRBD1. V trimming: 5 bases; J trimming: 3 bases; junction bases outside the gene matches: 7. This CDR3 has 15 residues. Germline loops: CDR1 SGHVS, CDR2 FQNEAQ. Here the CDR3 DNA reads TGTGCCAGCAGCCGCTCCGACAGGGCCAATCAGCCCCAGCATTTT. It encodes CASSRSDRANQPQHF.

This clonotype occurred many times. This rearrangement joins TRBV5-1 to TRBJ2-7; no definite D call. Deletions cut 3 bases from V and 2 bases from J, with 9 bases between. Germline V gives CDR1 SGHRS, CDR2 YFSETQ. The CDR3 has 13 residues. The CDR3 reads CASSSAPTYEQYF. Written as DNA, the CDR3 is TGCGCCAGCAGCTCCGCCCCCACCTACGAGCAGTACTTC.

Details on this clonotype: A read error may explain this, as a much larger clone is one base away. The CDR3 nucleotides are TGTGCCAGCAGCAGGGACAGGGGCACTGAAGCTTTCTTT. It encodes CASSRDRGTEAFF. The rearrangement joins TRBV6-2 or TRBV6-3 to TRBJ1-1, with 10 nucleotides matching TRBD1. Germline V CDR1 and CDR2: MNHEY, SVGEGT. V was clipped by 6 bases and J by 4 bases; unmatched bases: 2. The CDR3 totals 13 residues.

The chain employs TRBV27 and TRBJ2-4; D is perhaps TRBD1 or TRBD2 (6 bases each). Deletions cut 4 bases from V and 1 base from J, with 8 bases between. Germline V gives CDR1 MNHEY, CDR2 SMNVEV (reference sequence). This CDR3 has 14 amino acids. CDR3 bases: TGTGCCAGCAGTTGGAGGGGGGCCAAAAACATTCAGTACTTC. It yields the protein CASSWRGAKNIQYF.

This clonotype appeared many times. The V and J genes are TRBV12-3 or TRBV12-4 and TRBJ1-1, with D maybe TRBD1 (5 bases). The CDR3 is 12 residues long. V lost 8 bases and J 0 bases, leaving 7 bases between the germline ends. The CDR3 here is CASAGMNTEAFF. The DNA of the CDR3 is TGTGCCAGCGCAGGGATGAACACTGAAGCTTTCTTT.

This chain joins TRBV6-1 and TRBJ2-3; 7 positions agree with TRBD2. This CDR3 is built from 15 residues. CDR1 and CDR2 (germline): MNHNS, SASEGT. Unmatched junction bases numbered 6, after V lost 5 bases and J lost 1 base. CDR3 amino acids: CASSPGGLGTDTQYF. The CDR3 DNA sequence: TGTGCCAGCAGTCCCGGTGGACTAGGCACAGATACGCAGTATTTT.

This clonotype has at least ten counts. DNA for the CDR3: TGCGCCAGCAGCCAAGATGGGACTAGCGGGAGCTCCTACGAGCAGTACTTC. Encoded protein: CASSQDGTSGSSYEQYF. The chain combines TRBV4-3 with TRBJ2-7; TRBD2 aligns across 14 bases. Trimming removed 0 bases from V and 0 bases from J; junction bases left unmatched: 1. CDR3 length equals 17 residues. Germline-derived CDR1 and CDR2 are LGHNA and YSLEER.

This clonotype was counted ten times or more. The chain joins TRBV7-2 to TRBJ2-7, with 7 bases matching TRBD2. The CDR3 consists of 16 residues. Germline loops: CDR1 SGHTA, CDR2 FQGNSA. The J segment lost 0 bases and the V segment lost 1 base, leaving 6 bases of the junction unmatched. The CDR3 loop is CASSLVGDYLSYEQYF. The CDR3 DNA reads TGTGCCAGCAGCTTAGTAGGGGACTACCTCTCCTACGAGCAGTACTTC.

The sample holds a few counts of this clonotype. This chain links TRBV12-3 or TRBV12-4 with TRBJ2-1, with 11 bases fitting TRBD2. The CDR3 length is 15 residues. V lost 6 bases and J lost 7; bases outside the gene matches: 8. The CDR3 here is CASRSIAGGRNEQFF. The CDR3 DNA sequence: TGTGCCAGCAGATCCATAGCGGGGGGGCGAAATGAGCAGTTCTTC.

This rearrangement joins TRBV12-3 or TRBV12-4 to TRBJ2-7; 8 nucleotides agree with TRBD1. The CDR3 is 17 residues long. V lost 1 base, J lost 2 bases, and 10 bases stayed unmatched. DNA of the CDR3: TGTGCCAGCAGTTTAGGTCAATGGACAGGGATTCCCTACGAGCAGTACTTC. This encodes CASSLGQWTGIPYEQYF.

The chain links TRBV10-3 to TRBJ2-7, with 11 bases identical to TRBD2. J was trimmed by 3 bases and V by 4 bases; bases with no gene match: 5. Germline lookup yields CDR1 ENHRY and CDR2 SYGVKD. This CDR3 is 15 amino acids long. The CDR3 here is CAISGGTSGFYEQYF. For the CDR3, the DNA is TGTGCCATCAGTGGGGGGACTAGCGGCTTCTACGAGCAGTACTTC.

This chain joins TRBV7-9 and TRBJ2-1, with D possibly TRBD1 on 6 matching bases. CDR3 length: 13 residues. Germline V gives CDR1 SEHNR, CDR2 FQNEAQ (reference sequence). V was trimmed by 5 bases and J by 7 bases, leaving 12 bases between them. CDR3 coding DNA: TGTGCCAGCAGCGGGACATGGAGGAATGAGCAGTTCTTC. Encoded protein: CASSGTWRNEQFF.

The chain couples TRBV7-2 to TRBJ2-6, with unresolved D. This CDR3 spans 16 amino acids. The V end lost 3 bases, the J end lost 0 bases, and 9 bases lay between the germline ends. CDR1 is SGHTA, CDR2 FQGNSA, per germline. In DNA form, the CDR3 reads TGTGCCAGCAGCTTCATCACTTTCTCTGGGGCCAACGTCCTGACTTTC. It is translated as CASSFITFSGANVLTF.

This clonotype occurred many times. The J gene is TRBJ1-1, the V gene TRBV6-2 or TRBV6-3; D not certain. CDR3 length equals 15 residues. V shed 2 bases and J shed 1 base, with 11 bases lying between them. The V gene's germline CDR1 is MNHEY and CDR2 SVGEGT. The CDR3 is CASSYGEAGNTEAFF. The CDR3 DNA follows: TGTGCCAGCAGTTACGGGGAAGCGGGGAACACTGAAGCTTTCTTT.

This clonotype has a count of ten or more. The CDR3: CASSQERDSYNEQFF. The CDR3 DNA sequence: TGTGCCAGCAGCCAAGAGCGGGACTCCTACAATGAGCAGTTCTTC. The chain recombines TRBV4-2 with TRBJ2-1; TRBD2 is a possible D gene (6 bases). The CDR3 has 15 amino acids. Germline CDR1 and CDR2: LGHNA and YNFKEQ. The V end was cut by 0 bases, the J end by 0 bases, with 6 bases between.

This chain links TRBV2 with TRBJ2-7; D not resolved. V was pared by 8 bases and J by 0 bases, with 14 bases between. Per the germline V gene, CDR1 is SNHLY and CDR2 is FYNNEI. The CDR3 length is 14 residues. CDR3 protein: CASQLQVTSYEQYF. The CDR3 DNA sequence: TGTGCCAGCCAACTCCAGGTTACCTCCTACGAGCAGTACTTC. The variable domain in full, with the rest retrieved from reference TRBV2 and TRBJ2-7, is EPEVTQTPSHQVTQMGQEVILRCVPISNHLYFYWYRQILGQKVEFLVSFYNNEISEKSEIFDDQFSVERPDGSNFTLKIRSTKLEDSAMYFCASQLQVTSYEQYFGPGTRLTVT.

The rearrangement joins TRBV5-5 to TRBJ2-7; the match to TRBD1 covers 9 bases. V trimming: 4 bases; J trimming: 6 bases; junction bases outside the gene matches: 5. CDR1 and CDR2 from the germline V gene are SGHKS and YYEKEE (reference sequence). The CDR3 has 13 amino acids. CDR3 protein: CASSRTGAAEQYF. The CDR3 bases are TGTGCCAGCAGCCGGACAGGGGCGGCCGAGCAGTACTTC.

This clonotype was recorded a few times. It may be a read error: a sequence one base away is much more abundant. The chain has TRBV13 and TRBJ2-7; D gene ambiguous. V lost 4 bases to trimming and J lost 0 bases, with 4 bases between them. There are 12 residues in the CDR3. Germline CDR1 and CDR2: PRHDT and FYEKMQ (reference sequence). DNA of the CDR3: TGTGCCAGCAGCTCCCACTCCTACGAGCAGTACTTC. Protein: CASSSHSYEQYF.

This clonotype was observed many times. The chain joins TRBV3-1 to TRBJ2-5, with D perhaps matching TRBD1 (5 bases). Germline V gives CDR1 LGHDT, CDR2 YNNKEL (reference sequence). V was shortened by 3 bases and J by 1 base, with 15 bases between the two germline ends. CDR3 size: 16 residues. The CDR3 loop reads CASSQPRTRSQETQYF. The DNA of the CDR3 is TGTGCCAGCAGCCAGCCCAGGACAAGAAGCCAAGAGACCCAGTACTTC.

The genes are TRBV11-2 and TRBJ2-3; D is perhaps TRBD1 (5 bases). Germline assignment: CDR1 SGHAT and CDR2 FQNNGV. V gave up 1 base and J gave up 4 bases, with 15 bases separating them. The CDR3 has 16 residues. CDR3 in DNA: TGTGCCAGCAGCTTAGGAGCCAGGGTAGGCGCAGATACGCAGTATTTT. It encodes CASSLGARVGADTQYF.

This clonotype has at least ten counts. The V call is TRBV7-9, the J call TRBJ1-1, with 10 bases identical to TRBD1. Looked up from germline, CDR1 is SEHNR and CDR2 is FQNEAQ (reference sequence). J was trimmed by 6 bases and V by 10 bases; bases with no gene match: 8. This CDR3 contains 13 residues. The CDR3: CATERDRGAEAFF. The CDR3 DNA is TGTGCCACCGAGAGGGACAGGGGTGCTGAAGCTTTCTTT.

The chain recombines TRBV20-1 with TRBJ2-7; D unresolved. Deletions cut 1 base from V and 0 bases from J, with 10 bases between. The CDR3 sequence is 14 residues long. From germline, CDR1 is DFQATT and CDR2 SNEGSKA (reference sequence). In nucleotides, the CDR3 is TGCAGTGCTAGAGTAGGACCTAGCTCCTACGAGCAGTACTTC. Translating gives CSARVGPSSYEQYF.

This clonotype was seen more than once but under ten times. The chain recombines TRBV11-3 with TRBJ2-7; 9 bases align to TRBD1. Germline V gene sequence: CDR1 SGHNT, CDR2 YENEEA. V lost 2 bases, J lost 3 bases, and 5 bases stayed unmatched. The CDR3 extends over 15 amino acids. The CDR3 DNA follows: TGTGCCAGCAGCTTAAGTACAGGGGGCGGCTACGAGCAGTACTTC. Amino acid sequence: CASSLSTGGGYEQYF.

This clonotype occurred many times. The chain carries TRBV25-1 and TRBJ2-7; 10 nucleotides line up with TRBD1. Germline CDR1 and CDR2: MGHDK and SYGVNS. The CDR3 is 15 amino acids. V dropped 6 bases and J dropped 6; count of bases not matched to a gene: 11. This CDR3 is CASRPPGQGTSEQYF. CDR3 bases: TGTGCCAGCAGACCCCCGGGACAGGGGACTAGCGAGCAGTACTTC.